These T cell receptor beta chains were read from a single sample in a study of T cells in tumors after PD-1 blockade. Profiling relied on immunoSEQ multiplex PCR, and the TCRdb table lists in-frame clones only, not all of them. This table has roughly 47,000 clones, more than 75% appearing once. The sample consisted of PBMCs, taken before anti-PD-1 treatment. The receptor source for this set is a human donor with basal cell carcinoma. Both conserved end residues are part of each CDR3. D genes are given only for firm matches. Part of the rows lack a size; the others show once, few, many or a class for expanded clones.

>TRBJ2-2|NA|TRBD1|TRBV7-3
TGTGCCAGCAGCTCCGTTACAGGGGTCGGGGAGCTGTTTTTT
CASSSVTGVGELFF
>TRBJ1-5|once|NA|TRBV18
TGTGCCAGCTCACGCCAGGGCATCGGGAGCAATCAGCCCCAGCATTTT
CASSRQGIGSNQPQHF
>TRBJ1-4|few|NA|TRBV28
TGTGCCAGCAGTTCGGGATCAACTAATGAAAAACTGTTTTTT
CASSSGSTNEKLFF
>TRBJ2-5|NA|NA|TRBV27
TGTGCCAGCAGTTTATCGAGAGGGGAGACCCAGTACTTC
CASSLSRGETQYF
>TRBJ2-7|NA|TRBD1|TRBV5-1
TGCGCCAGCAGCTTGGGAGGGACAGGGTCCTCCTACGAGCAGTACTTC
CASSLGGTGSSYEQYF
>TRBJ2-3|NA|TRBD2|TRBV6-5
TGTGCCAGCAGTTACTCCGCGGGGGGAGCAGATACGCAGTATTTT
CASSYSAGGADTQYF
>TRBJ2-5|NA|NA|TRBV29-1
TGCAGCGTGGGACTCGGCACTGGAGAGGCCCAGTACTTC
CSVGLGTGEAQYF
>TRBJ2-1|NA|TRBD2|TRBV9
TGTGCCAGCAGCGTAGACAGGGTCCCCGGGACTAGCGGTTACAATGAGCAGTTCTTC
CASSVDRVPGTSGYNEQFF
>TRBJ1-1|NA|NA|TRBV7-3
TGTGCCAGCAGCTTATCAGGCAACACTGAAGCTTTCTTT
CASSLSGNTEAFF
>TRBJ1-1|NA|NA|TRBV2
TGTGCCAGCAGCGACTCCGGGGACACTGAAGCTTTCTTT
CASSDSGDTEAFF
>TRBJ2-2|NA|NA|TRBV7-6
TGTGCCAGCAGCTCCGCCATAGGGACCGGGGAGCTGTTTTTT
CASSSAIGTGELFF
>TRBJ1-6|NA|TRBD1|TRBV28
TGTGCCAGCAACGCCGGGACAGGGAATAATTCACCCCTCCACTTT
CASNAGTGNNSPLHF
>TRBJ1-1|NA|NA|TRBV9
TGTGCCAGCAGCCCCCGGGCCCTGGGGAGGACTGAAGCTTTCTTT
CASSPRALGRTEAFF
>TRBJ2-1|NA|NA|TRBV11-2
TGTGCCAGCAGCCCAGGACACTTGGGGTTTAAATCCTACAATGAGCAGTTCTTC
CASSPGHLGFKSYNEQFF
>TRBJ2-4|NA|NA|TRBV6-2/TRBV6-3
TGTGCCAGTAGACCTTCGGACAGACGCATTCAGTACTTC
CASRPSDRRIQYF
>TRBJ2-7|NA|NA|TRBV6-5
TGTGCCAGCAGTTACCGTGGCCGGGGGACCTACGAGCAGTACTTC
CASSYRGRGTYEQYF
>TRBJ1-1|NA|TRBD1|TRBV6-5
TGTGCCAGCAGTTGGGACAGGGTGAACACTGAAGCTTTCTTT
CASSWDRVNTEAFF